A selection of T cell receptor beta chains follows, all from one sample in a study of T cell repertoires in cytomegalovirus infection. One entry per CDR3 protein, called by TCRdb with MiXCR from the reads. The sample lists fewer than 950,000 distinct CDR3 sequences, approximately 32% seen once, with under 15% in the top ten. No antigen is known for these receptors. The sample here was cultured CD8+ T cells from PBMCs, taken from culture after CMV antigen stimulation. The receptors were sampled from a human donor in good health (CMV status not recorded). Some clones in this sample may be carry-over from other donors' samples. Each CDR3 is given with its conserved first and last residue. D genes are given only for firm matches. Clone size is stated in some rows and not others, as once, few, many or a class when expanded.

D gene: .
J gene: TRBJ1-3
V gene: TRBV4-1
clone size: few
CDR3 DNA: TGCGCCAGCAGCCAGGATGATAGCTCTGGAAACACCATATATTTT
CDR3 protein: CASSQDDSSGNTIYF

D gene: .
J gene: TRBJ2-7
V gene: TRBV24-1
clone size: .
CDR3 DNA: TGTGCCACCAGTGACTGGGGTGGAGAGCAGTACTTC
CDR3 protein: CATSDWGGEQYF

D gene: .
J gene: TRBJ1-5
V gene: TRBV5-6
clone size: .
CDR3 DNA: TGTGCCAGCAGTAACTCGGGAGGTAGCAATCAGCCCCAGCATTTT
CDR3 protein: CASSNSGGSNQPQHF

D gene: TRBD1
J gene: TRBJ1-2
V gene: TRBV11-2
clone size: .
CDR3 DNA: TGTGCCAGCAGCAACGACAGGGGTTGGGGCTACACCTTC
CDR3 protein: CASSNDRGWGYTF

D gene: TRBD1
J gene: TRBJ2-2
V gene: TRBV6-6
clone size: .
CDR3 DNA: TGTGCCAGCAGTTCCGGACAGGGGCGAAGCACCGGGGAGCTGTTTTTT
CDR3 protein: CASSSGQGRSTGELFF

D gene: TRBD1
J gene: TRBJ1-5
V gene: TRBV7-2
clone size: many
CDR3 DNA: TGTGCCAGCAGCTCAGCTCGGGACAGGGGTGAGCCCCAGCATTTT
CDR3 protein: CASSSARDRGEPQHF

D gene: .
J gene: TRBJ2-1
V gene: TRBV10-3
clone size: few
CDR3 DNA: TGTGCCATCAGTGATACGAGCCCCTCTTACTACAATGAGCAGTTCTTC
CDR3 protein: CAISDTSPSYYNEQFF

D gene: .
J gene: TRBJ2-7
V gene: TRBV15
clone size: .
CDR3 DNA: TGTGCCACCAGCAGAGACCCCTCACAGGGTAGGGAGCAGTACTTC
CDR3 protein: CATSRDPSQGREQYF

D gene: TRBD1
J gene: TRBJ1-1
V gene: TRBV6-1
clone size: .
CDR3 DNA: TGTGCCAGCAGTGAACCCGACAGGGGGCAGATGAACACTGAAGCTTTCTTT
CDR3 protein: CASSEPDRGQMNTEAFF

D gene: TRBD1
J gene: TRBJ2-4
V gene: TRBV27
clone size: .
CDR3 DNA: TGTGCCAGCAGTTTATCAGGACAGGGGGCGAGGGGGGCCAAAAACATTCAGTACTTC
CDR3 protein: CASSLSGQGARGAKNIQYF

D gene: .
J gene: TRBJ2-1
V gene: TRBV6-1
clone size: .
CDR3 DNA: TGTGCCAGCAGTAAAGTTACCATGAGCTCCTACAATGAGCAGTTCTTC
CDR3 protein: CASSKVTMSSYNEQFF

D gene: .
J gene: TRBJ1-2
V gene: TRBV19
clone size: .
CDR3 DNA: TGTGCCAGTAGTCCCTTTCCAGGGTCAGGAGCCGGGGACTATGGCTACACCTTC
CDR3 protein: CASSPFPGSGAGDYGYTF

D gene: TRBD2
J gene: TRBJ2-1
V gene: TRBV4-1
clone size: .
CDR3 DNA: TGCGCCAGCAGCCAAGTCCAGCGGGGATACAATGAGCAGTTCTTC
CDR3 protein: CASSQVQRGYNEQFF

D gene: .
J gene: TRBJ1-1
V gene: TRBV6-4
clone size: .
CDR3 DNA: TGTACCAGCAGTGACGGACAGAACACTGAAGCTTTCTTT
CDR3 protein: CTSSDGQNTEAFF

D gene: .
J gene: TRBJ2-3
V gene: TRBV6-2/TRBV6-3
clone size: .
CDR3 DNA: TGTGCCAGCAGTTACCGGCAGGCAATCACAGATACGCAGTATTTT
CDR3 protein: CASSYRQAITDTQYF

D gene: .
J gene: TRBJ1-5
V gene: TRBV11-3
clone size: few
CDR3 DNA: TGTGCCAGCAGCTCCCTGGGCACCTATCAGCCCCAGCATTTT
CDR3 protein: CASSSLGTYQPQHF

D gene: TRBD2
J gene: TRBJ2-2
V gene: TRBV4-3
clone size: few
CDR3 DNA: TGCGCCAGCAGCCAAGTGGTCTACAAATGGACTAGCGGGGGAGTCCCGAACACCGGGGAGCTGTTTTTT
CDR3 protein: CASSQVVYKWTSGGVPNTGELFF

D gene: .
J gene: TRBJ1-2
V gene: TRBV27
clone size: .
CDR3 DNA: TGTGCCAGCAGTTCGATCCAATCAGGCTTCCCTTATGGCTACACCTTC
CDR3 protein: CASSSIQSGFPYGYTF

D gene: TRBD2
J gene: TRBJ2-1
V gene: TRBV2
clone size: .
CDR3 DNA: TGTGCCAGCATAGCGGGGCGCAATGAGCAGTTCTTC
CDR3 protein: CASIAGRNEQFF

D gene: .
J gene: TRBJ1-1
V gene: TRBV6-2/TRBV6-3
clone size: .
CDR3 DNA: TGTGCCAGCAGTTACCCGCTGGGACCGGACCCCCGTTGGACTGAAGCTTTCTTT
CDR3 protein: CASSYPLGPDPRWTEAFF

D gene: .
J gene: TRBJ1-1
V gene: TRBV6-6
clone size: many
CDR3 DNA: TGTGCCTCCGGGATGAACACTGAAGCTTTCTTT
CDR3 protein: CASGMNTEAFF

D gene: .
J gene: TRBJ1-6
V gene: TRBV4-3
clone size: .
CDR3 DNA: TGCGCCAGCAGCCAAGAAGGAGGGGTCTCCTATAATTCACCCCTCCACTTT
CDR3 protein: CASSQEGGVSYNSPLHF

D gene: TRBD1
J gene: TRBJ1-2
V gene: TRBV20-1
clone size: few
CDR3 DNA: TGCAGTGCTAGAGATACTTCGTTCGGACAGGGGGTACCTAACTATGGCTACACCTTC
CDR3 protein: CSARDTSFGQGVPNYGYTF

D gene: .
J gene: TRBJ1-1
V gene: TRBV7-9
clone size: few
CDR3 DNA: TGTGCCAGCAGCCCCCTAGAGGTGTTTAGTCTGAACACTGAAGCTTTCTTT
CDR3 protein: CASSPLEVFSLNTEAFF

D gene: .
J gene: TRBJ2-6
V gene: TRBV5-1
clone size: few
CDR3 DNA: TGCGCCAGCAGCCCGACCGCGGGCGACTCTGGGGCCAACGTCCTGACTTTC
CDR3 protein: CASSPTAGDSGANVLTF

D gene: .
J gene: TRBJ1-5
V gene: TRBV6-1
clone size: .
CDR3 DNA: TGTGCCAGCAGTCACCGGGCAGGGCCCTTCCGCACTGATCAGCCCCAGCATTTT
CDR3 protein: CASSHRAGPFRTDQPQHF